One T cell receptor beta chain is described in this entry. Its antigen is not identified. This sample stems from a study of Graves' ophthalmopathy and Graves' hyperthyroidism. The TCR beta CDR3 regions underwent amplification from RNA transcripts. After a first-round RT-PCR with HTBI primers, a second-round multiplex PCR was run. TCRdb analysed the multiplex PCR reads with MiXCR anew, one entry per CDR3 protein. Among about 1.2 million distinct CDR3 sequences, 35% to 45% were seen once, and the ten largest hold approximately 10%. The CDR3 sequence is 16 residues long. Germline CDR1 LGHNA, CDR2 YSLEER. V gave up 0 bases and J gave up 0 bases, with 12 bases separating them. General observations from the study: Blood repertoires reportedly contained most expanded thyroid clonotypes above 0.001 frequency. Sensitivity of 87.88% and specificity of roughly 80% were achieved when a 13-signature model separated ophthalmopathy from stable hyperthyroidism.

This TCR came from an adult man with Graves' hyperthyroidism. The chain couples TRBV4-3 to TRBJ2-7; D uncertain. What was sequenced was peripheral blood or thyroid tissue (not recorded which). The CDR3 loop is CASSQDRGRYSYEQYF. The CDR3, as DNA: TGCGCCAGCAGCCAAGATAGAGGACGCTACTCCTACGAGCAGTACTTC.